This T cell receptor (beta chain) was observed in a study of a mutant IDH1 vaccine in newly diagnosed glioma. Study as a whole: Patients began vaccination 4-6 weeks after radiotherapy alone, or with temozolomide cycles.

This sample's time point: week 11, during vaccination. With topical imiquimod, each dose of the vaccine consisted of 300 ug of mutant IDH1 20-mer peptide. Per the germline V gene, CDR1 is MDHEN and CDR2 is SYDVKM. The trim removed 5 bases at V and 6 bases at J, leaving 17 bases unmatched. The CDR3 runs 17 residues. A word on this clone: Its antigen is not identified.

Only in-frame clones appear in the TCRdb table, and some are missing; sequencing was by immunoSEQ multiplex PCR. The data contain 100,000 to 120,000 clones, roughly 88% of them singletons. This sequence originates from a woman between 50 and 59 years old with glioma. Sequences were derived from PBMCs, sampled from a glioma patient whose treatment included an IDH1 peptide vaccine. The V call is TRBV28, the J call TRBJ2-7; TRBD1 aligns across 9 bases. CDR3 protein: CASSLAGPGTGRLEQYF. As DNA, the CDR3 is TGTGCCAGCAGTCTCGCCGGACCCGGGACAGGGAGGCTCGAGCAGTACTTC.